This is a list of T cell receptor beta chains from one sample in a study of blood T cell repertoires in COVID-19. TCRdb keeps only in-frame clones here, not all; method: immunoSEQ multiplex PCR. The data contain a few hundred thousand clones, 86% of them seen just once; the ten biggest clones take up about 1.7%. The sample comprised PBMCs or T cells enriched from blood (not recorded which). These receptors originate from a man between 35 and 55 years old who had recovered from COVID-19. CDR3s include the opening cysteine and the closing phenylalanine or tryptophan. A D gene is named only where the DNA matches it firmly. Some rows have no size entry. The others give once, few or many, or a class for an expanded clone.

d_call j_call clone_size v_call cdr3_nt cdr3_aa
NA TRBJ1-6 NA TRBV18 TGTGCCAGCTCACTAATAAAGGGGAATAATTCACCCCTCCACTTT CASSLIKGNNSPLHF
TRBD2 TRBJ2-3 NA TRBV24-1 TGTGCCACCAGTGCAGGGCTAGCGGGGGCCCCAGATACGCAGTATTTT CATSAGLAGAPDTQYF
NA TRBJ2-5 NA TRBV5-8 TGTGCCAGCAGCCATCAGAGCGCCCGGGAGACCCAGTACTTC CASSHQSARETQYF
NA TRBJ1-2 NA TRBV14 TGTGCCAGCAGCCAAACAGGGCTATGGGGCTACACCTTC CASSQTGLWGYTF
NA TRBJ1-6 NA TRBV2 TGTGCCAGCAGTGGTAGTGCAGGCTATAATTCACCCCTCCACTTT CASSGSAGYNSPLHF
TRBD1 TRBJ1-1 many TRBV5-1 TGCGCCAGCAGCCTTGAACAGGGGGCGAGTGAAGCTTTCTTT CASSLEQGASEAFF
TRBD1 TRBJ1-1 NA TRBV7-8 TGTGCCAGCAGCTTAGGGACAGGGTCGTCGGAAGCTTTCTTT CASSLGTGSSEAFF
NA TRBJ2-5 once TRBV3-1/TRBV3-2 TGTGCCAGCAGCTTCGAGAGTCCGGAGACCCAGTACTTC CASSFESPETQYF
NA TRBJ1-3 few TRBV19 TGTGCCAGTAGCCAAGGAGGACTCTCTGGAAACACCATATATTTT CASSQGGLSGNTIYF
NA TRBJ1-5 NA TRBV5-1 TGCGCCAGCAGCCCAGTTCGGGCAGGGGCGATCTATAGCAATCAGCCCCAGCATTTT CASSPVRAGAIYSNQPQHF
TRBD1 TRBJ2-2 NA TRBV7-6 TGTGCCAGCAGCTCAATCCGGACAGGGGTCACCGGGGAGCTGTTTTTT CASSSIRTGVTGELFF
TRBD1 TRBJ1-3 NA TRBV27 TGTGCCAGCAGTACAGGGGCTGGAAACACCATATATTTT CASSTGAGNTIYF
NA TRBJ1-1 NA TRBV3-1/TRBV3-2 TGTGCCAGCAGCCGCGGTTCGGGGGGCCGGAACACTGAAGCTTTCTTT CASSRGSGGRNTEAFF
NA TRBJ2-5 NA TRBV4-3 TGCGCCAGCAGCCAAGATTCCCTAAACCAAGAGACCCAGTACTTC CASSQDSLNQETQYF
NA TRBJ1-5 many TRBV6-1 TGTGCCACCCTACCTGACAGTAGCAATCAGCCCCAGCATTTT CATLPDSSNQPQHF
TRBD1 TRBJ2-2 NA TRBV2 TGTGCCAGCTCGCCGGGACAGGGGGCCGGCGGGGAGCTGTTTTTT CASSPGQGAGGELFF
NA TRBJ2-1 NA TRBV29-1 TGCAGCGTTGGGGGCGGCGGGAACTACAATGAGCAGTTCTTC CSVGGGGNYNEQFF
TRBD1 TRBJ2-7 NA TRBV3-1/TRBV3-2 TGTGCCAGCAGCAGGACAGGGGTAAACGAGCAGTACTTC CASSRTGVNEQYF
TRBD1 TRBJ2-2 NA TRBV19 TGTGCCAGTAGTATGTTTAGGGGGACAGGGAACACCGGGGAGCTGTTTTTT CASSMFRGTGNTGELFF
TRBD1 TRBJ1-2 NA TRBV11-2 TGTGCCAGCAGCTTCTCCGGGACAGGGAACTATGGCTACACCTTC CASSFSGTGNYGYTF
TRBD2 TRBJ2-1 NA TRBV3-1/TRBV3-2 TGTGCCAGCAGCCGGGGGGTAGCGGGGTACTCCTACAATGAGCAGTTCTTC CASSRGVAGYSYNEQFF
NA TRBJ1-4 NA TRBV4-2 TGTGCCAGCAGCAAGTCCGGAGGGGCAACTAATGAAAAACTGTTTTTT CASSKSGGATNEKLFF
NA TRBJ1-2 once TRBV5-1 TGCGCCAGCAGCTGGGGAACGGGGAGTAGGGACTATGGCTACACCTTC CASSWGTGSRDYGYTF
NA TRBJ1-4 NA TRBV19 TGTGCCAGTAACAATGGGAGAACTAATGAAAAACTGTTTTTT CASNNGRTNEKLFF
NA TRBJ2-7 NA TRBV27 TGTGCCAGCAGTTTATTTTCAGGGGTGGGCTCCTACGAGCAGTACTTC CASSLFSGVGSYEQYF
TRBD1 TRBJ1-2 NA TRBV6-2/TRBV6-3 TGTGCCAGCAGTTTGGACAGGGGAACTAACTATGGCTACACCTTC CASSLDRGTNYGYTF
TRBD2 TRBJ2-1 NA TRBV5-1 TGCGCCAGCAGCTTGGAAGGACTAGCGGGAGGAGGTGAGCAGTTCTTC CASSLEGLAGGGEQFF
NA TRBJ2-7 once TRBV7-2 TGTGCCAGCAGCGTCAGCTCCTACGAGCAGTACTTC CASSVSSYEQYF
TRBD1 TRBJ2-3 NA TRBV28 TGTGCCAGCAGGCCCGGACAGGACACAGATACGCAGTATTTT CASRPGQDTDTQYF
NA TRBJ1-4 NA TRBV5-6 TGTGCCAGCACCACGAGGGAGGGAACTAATGAAAAACTGTTTTTT CASTTREGTNEKLFF
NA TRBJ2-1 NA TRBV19 TGTGCCACCGCTGTCAGCGGCGCGAGCTCCTACAATGAGCAGTTCTTC CATAVSGASSYNEQFF
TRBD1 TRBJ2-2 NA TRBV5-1 TGCGCCAGCAGCTTGTTCGAGACAGGGGTTACCGGGGAGCTGTTTTTT CASSLFETGVTGELFF
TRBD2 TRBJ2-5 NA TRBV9 TGTGCCAGCAGCGCGGGGGGGCCCCAAGAGACCCAGTACTTC CASSAGGPQETQYF
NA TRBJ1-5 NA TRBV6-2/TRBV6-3 TGTGCCAGCAGTTACTTCCCGGACAAGCAGCCCCAGCATTTT CASSYFPDKQPQHF
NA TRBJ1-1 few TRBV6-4 TGTGCCAGCAGGGGGCCGAACACTGAAGCTTTCTTT CASRGPNTEAFF
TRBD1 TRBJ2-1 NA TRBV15 TGTGCCACCAGCAGGCTAGAGGGGGCAGGGAATGAGCAGTTCTTC CATSRLEGAGNEQFF
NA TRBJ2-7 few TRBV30 TGTGCCTGGAGTGTTCGACATACTTTCTACGAGCAGTACTTC CAWSVRHTFYEQYF
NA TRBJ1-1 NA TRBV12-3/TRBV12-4 TGTGCCAGCAGTTTATTAAGGGGCACTGAAGCTTTCTTT CASSLLRGTEAFF
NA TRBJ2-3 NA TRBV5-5 TGTGCCAGCAGCTCGACGGCCGGGGATACGCAGTATTTT CASSSTAGDTQYF
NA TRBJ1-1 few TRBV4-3 TGCGCCAGCAGCCAAGACTTGAACACTGAAGCTTTCTTT CASSQDLNTEAFF
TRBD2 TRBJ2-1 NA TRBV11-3 TGTGCCAGCAGTCGAGGGACTAGCGGGGGGGTTGAGCAGTTCTTC CASSRGTSGGVEQFF
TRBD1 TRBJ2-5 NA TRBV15 TGTGCCACCAGCGGACAGGCTTGGGAGACCCAGTACTTC CATSGQAWETQYF
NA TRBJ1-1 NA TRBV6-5 TGTGCCAGCAGTTACGGGGGGGGGTTGAACACTGAAGCTTTCTTT CASSYGGGLNTEAFF
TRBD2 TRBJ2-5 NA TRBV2 TGTGCCAGCAGGGGACTAGCGGGGGACCCTGGGACAGAGACCCAGTACTTC CASRGLAGDPGTETQYF
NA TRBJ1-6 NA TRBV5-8 TGTGCCAGCAGCGTCAGGGCGAATTCACCCCTCCACTTT CASSVRANSPLHF
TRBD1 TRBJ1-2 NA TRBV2 TGTGCCAGCAGTGAAATAGGGGGCACGTATGGCTACACCTTC CASSEIGGTYGYTF
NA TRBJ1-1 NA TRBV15 TGTGCCACCAGCAGAGATTACGAGAGCATTAACACTGAAGCTTTCTTT CATSRDYESINTEAFF
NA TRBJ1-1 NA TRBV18 TGTGCCAGCTCACCATTATCGGGCGCAGGGGTCACTGAAGCTTTCTTT CASSPLSGAGVTEAFF
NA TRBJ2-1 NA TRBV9 TGTGCCAGCAGCCCCATGCGGATTACGGATGAGCAGTTCTTC CASSPMRITDEQFF
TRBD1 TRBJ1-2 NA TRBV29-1 TGCAGCGTCCAGGGGGCTAATGGCTACACCTTC CSVQGANGYTF
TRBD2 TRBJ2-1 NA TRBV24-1 TGTGCCACCAGTGATCCCCTAGCGGGAGGGCCCAACTCCTACAATGAGCAGTTCTTC CATSDPLAGGPNSYNEQFF
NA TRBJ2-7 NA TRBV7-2 TGTGCCAGCAGCAAACAGGGGGGAGGGCTCGAGCAGTACTTC CASSKQGGGLEQYF